The rows below give T cell receptor beta chains drawn from one sample of a study of vaccination effects on CD4 cells after COVID-19. Using immunoSEQ multiplex PCR, the repertoire was profiled, and TCRdb retains in-frame clones only, with some absent. Of 71,000 or so clones listed, under 75% are singletons. No antigen has been assigned to these receptors. The sample was CD4+ T cells from PBMCs cultured with HCoV-OC43 spike peptides, taken before COVID-19 vaccination. The receptor source for this set is a human donor who received a COVID-19 vaccine. Both conserved end residues are part of each CDR3. The D gene is left open where the match is weak. Clone size is given for some rows only: seen once, a few or many times, or a class if the clone is expanded.

>TRBD2|TRBV7-2|NA|TRBJ2-1
CASSLGARGGRYNEQFF
TGTGCCAGCAGCTTAGGAGCTCGGGGGGGGCGCTACAATGAGCAGTTCTTC
>TRBD2|TRBV5-1|NA|TRBJ2-1
CASSSNGGGKAGEQFF
TGCGCCAGCAGCTCCAATGGGGGAGGGAAGGCGGGTGAGCAGTTCTTC
>NA|TRBV28|NA|TRBJ1-3
CASSLLLGSGNTIYF
TGTGCCAGCAGTTTACTCCTGGGGTCTGGAAACACCATATATTTT
>NA|TRBV18|NA|TRBJ2-1
CASSPNHSENEQFF
TGTGCCAGCTCACCAAACCACAGCGAGAATGAGCAGTTCTTC
>NA|TRBV24-1|NA|TRBJ2-1
CATSVSGGISYNEQFF
TGTGCCACCAGTGTATCTGGGGGTATCTCCTACAATGAGCAGTTCTTC
>NA|TRBV5-8|NA|TRBJ1-1
CASSLVEGWTEAFF
TGTGCCAGCAGCTTGGTCGAGGGGTGGACTGAAGCTTTCTTT
>TRBD2|TRBV18|few|TRBJ2-3
CASSQRGYTDTQYF
TGTGCCAGCTCACAGCGGGGGTACACAGATACGCAGTATTTT
>NA|TRBV28|few|TRBJ1-2
CASSVPGYQGYTF
TGTGCCAGCAGTGTACCGGGATACCAAGGCTACACCTTC
>NA|TRBV19|NA|TRBJ1-3
CASSVYIGGNTIYF
TGTGCCAGTAGTGTGTACATCGGGGGAAACACCATATATTTT
>NA|TRBV7-9|few|TRBJ2-5
CASSYGTGQETQYF
TGTGCCAGCAGCTACGGGACGGGACAAGAGACCCAGTACTTC
>NA|TRBV18|few|TRBJ2-3
CASSPGQPGDTQYF
TGTGCCAGCTCACCAGGGCAGCCTGGGGATACGCAGTATTTT
>NA|TRBV27|NA|TRBJ1-5
CASSLRDAGNQPQHF
TGTGCCAGCAGTCTACGGGACGCGGGCAATCAGCCCCAGCATTTT
>NA|TRBV28|NA|TRBJ2-5
CASSLAPETQYF
TGTGCCAGCAGTTTAGCCCCGGAGACCCAGTACTTC
>NA|TRBV18|once|TRBJ2-3
CASSLFRTTDTQYF
TGTGCCAGCTCACTATTCCGGACGACAGATACGCAGTATTTT
>NA|TRBV7-2|NA|TRBJ1-1
CASSSLLPLTEAFF
TGTGCCAGCAGCTCCCTCCTACCCCTCACTGAAGCTTTCTTT
>NA|TRBV12-2|NA|TRBJ1-5
CSHLGNQPQHF
TGTTCCCACCTAGGCAATCAGCCCCAGCATTTT
>TRBD1|TRBV7-6|few|TRBJ1-2
CASSLGQGGNYGYTF
TGTGCCAGCAGCCTGGGACAGGGGGGTAACTATGGCTACACCTTC
>NA|TRBV5-1|few|TRBJ1-3
CASGGGDPGNTIYF
TGCGCCAGTGGGGGGGGTGATCCTGGAAACACCATATATTTT
>TRBD1|TRBV24-1|NA|TRBJ2-5
CATSDTQGAQETQYF
TGTGCCACCAGTGATACACAGGGGGCCCAAGAGACCCAGTACTTC
>TRBD2|TRBV29-1|NA|TRBJ2-5
CSAHGGEETQYF
TGCAGCGCCCATGGGGGGGAAGAGACCCAGTACTTC
>TRBD1|TRBV18|NA|TRBJ2-3
CASSPIDRATDTQYF
TGTGCCAGCTCACCCATCGACAGGGCCACAGATACGCAGTATTTT
>TRBD2|TRBV7-3|NA|TRBJ2-5
CASSSKTRRGGARTQYF
TGTGCCAGCAGCTCCAAAACCCGGCGGGGGGGCGCCCGTACCCAGTACTTC
>NA|TRBV7-3|NA|TRBJ2-6
CASSLGGPGANVLTF
TGTGCCAGCAGCTTAGGCGGGCCCGGGGCCAACGTCCTGACTTTC
>NA|TRBV7-3|few|TRBJ1-6
CASSPGRNSPLHF
TGTGCCAGCAGCCCAGGACGCAATTCACCCCTCCACTTT
>NA|TRBV10-1|NA|TRBJ2-1
CASSEGPYNEQFF
TGCGCCAGCAGTGAGGGGCCCTACAATGAGCAGTTCTTC
>NA|TRBV12-3/TRBV12-4|NA|TRBJ1-2
CASSLREATGYTF
TGTGCCAGCAGTTTACGGGAGGCGACTGGCTACACCTTC
>NA|TRBV21-1|NA|TRBJ2-2
CASSISDRKDLFRGTGELFF
TGTGCCAGCAGCATATCGGACAGAAAGGATCTATTTCGGGGCACCGGGGAGCTGTTTTTT
>NA|TRBV7-9|few|TRBJ2-3
CASSLVAAHTQYF
TGTGCCAGCAGCTTAGTCGCTGCACATACGCAGTATTTT